One and the same sample provided the 29 T cell receptor beta chains below, sequenced in a study of glioma-infiltrating T cells after dendritic cell vaccination. Sequencing used immunoSEQ multiplex PCR; TCRdb keeps in-frame clones, though not all of them. The sample shows fewer than 95,000 clones, 85% of them seen only once. Time point here: after dendritic cell vaccination, including at tumor progression/relapse. The sequenced sample was blood, obtained after dendritic cell vaccination. Receptors were obtained from a human donor with glioblastoma.

The J gene is TRBJ2-5, the V gene TRBV6-1, with a tentative D call TRBD2 (5 bases). The CDR3 sequence is 17 residues long. V lost 4 bases to trimming and J lost 0 bases, with 18 bases between them. Germline V gene sequence: CDR1 MNHNS, CDR2 SASEGT. This CDR3 reads CASSAYTRSRYQETQYF. The DNA for the CDR3 is TGTGCCAGCAGTGCCTATACTAGGAGTCGGTACCAAGAGACCCAGTACTTC.

This chain connects TRBV28 to TRBJ1-2; D not certain. The V and J ends lost 3 bases and 8 bases respectively, with 13 bases between them. The length of the CDR3 is 13 residues. From germline, CDR1 is MDHEN and CDR2 SYDVKM. This chain's CDR3 is CASSFGLSRGYTF. The CDR3, as DNA: TGTGCCAGCAGTTTTGGTTTGTCTAGGGGCTACACCTTC.

This clone was counted a single time. The chain carries TRBV7-9 and TRBJ1-3, with no clear D. Germline loops: CDR1 SEHNR, CDR2 FQNEAQ (reference sequence). This CDR3 region has 18 residues. V shed 5 bases and J shed 4 bases, with 24 bases lying between them. The CDR3 DNA sequence: TGTGCCAGCAGCCCACTAGGTATCGGTGTCTCGTGGGGAAACACCATATATTTT. It specifies CASSPLGIGVSWGNTIYF.

The chain couples TRBV19 to TRBJ2-5; the match to TRBD1 covers 8 bases. Germline V gene sequence: CDR1 LNHDA, CDR2 SQIVND (reference sequence). After removal of 4 bases from V and 2 bases from J, the junction contained 3 bases not matched to a gene. This CDR3 has 14 amino acids. The DNA for the CDR3 is TGTGCCAGTAGTACCACAGGGGGGCAAGAGACCCAGTACTTC. It codes for CASSTTGGQETQYF.

This chain links TRBV5-1 with TRBJ2-1, with 10 nucleotides matching TRBD2. Per germline, CDR1 SGHRS and CDR2 YFSETQ. The CDR3 is 16 amino acids. The V segment lost 4 bases and the J segment 4 bases; nucleotides outside the gene matches: 8. The CDR3 loop is CASSPRSGRAYNEQFF. CDR3 bases: TGCGCCAGCAGCCCTAGGAGCGGGAGGGCTTACAATGAGCAGTTCTTC.

CDR3 sequence reads: CASSRRGDTQYF. The CDR3 DNA sequence: TGTGCCAGCAGCCGTCGAGGAGATACGCAGTATTTT. This chain connects TRBV6-5 to TRBJ2-3; D not resolved. Germline lookup yields CDR1 MNHEY and CDR2 SVGAGI. The CDR3 is made up of 12 amino acids. V was trimmed by 6 bases and J by 5 bases, leaving 9 bases between them.

V gene TRBV19 combines with J gene TRBJ2-3; 11 bases are shared with TRBD1. CDR1 and CDR2 from the germline V gene are LNHDA and SQIVND (reference sequence). The V and J ends lost 6 bases and 4 bases, in that order; junction bases with no gene match: 0. The CDR3 sequence is 13 residues long. The CDR3 nucleotides read TGTGCCAGTAGGGACAGGGGGCCAGATACGCAGTATTTT. Protein sequence: CASRDRGPDTQYF.

The chain employs TRBV7-2 and TRBJ2-1; TRBD2 agrees at 13 bases. V dropped 3 bases and J dropped 0; count of bases not matched to a gene: 8. The CDR3 runs to 19 residues. The germline gives CDR1 SGHTA, CDR2 FQGNSA. The CDR3 sequence: CASSLYGTSGASSYNEQFF. The CDR3 DNA sequence: TGTGCCAGCAGCTTGTACGGGACTAGCGGGGCCAGCTCCTACAATGAGCAGTTCTTC.

J is TRBJ1-1 and V is TRBV2; the D is unclear. Per germline, CDR1 SNHLY and CDR2 FYNNEI. There are 12 residues in the CDR3. V was shortened by 9 bases and J by 2 bases, with 10 bases between the two germline ends. CDR3 protein: CASQNPNTEAFF. CDR3 bases: TGTGCCAGTCAGAACCCCAACACTGAAGCTTTCTTT.

This clone showed up just once. V is TRBV28 and J is TRBJ1-1; 9 bases are a match to TRBD1. CDR1 MDHEN and CDR2 SYDVKM come from the germline V gene. V trimming: 4 bases; J trimming: 5 bases; junction bases outside the gene matches: 11. The length of the CDR3 is 16 residues. The CDR3: CASSSNRGPRWTEAFF. CDR3 coding DNA: TGTGCCAGCAGTTCGAACAGGGGGCCCCGTTGGACTGAAGCTTTCTTT.

The chain recombines TRBV5-6 with TRBJ2-3, with 8 bases that match TRBD1. This CDR3 has 15 residues. Germline values: CDR1 SGHDT, CDR2 YYEEEE. Unmatched junction bases numbered 8, after V lost 4 bases and J lost 4 bases. The CDR3 protein is CASSRTGKFPDTQYF. CDR3 in DNA: TGTGCCAGCAGCCGGACAGGGAAGTTTCCAGATACGCAGTATTTT.

The chain couples TRBV5-1 to TRBJ2-7; 7 bases align to TRBD1. The CDR3 has 15 amino acids. The V and J ends lost 4 bases and 0 bases, in that order; junction bases with no gene match: 7. CDR1 is SGHRS and CDR2 is YFSETQ in the germline V gene. The CDR3 coding sequence is TGCGCCAGCAGCAAAGGGGGCCTAAACTCCTACGAGCAGTACTTC. Translated: CASSKGGLNSYEQYF.

For the CDR3, the DNA is TGTGCCAGCAGCGCCCGACAGGCATTGATCTTCACAGATACGCAGTATTTT. Amino acids: CASSARQALIFTDTQYF. This rearrangement joins TRBV11-2 to TRBJ2-3, with a tentative D call TRBD1 (6 bases). Germline V gene lookup returns CDR1 SGHAT and CDR2 FQNNGV. The CDR3 runs to 17 residues. V gave up 5 bases and J gave up 2 bases, with 20 bases separating them.

This clone occurred once. The genes are TRBV27 and TRBJ2-1; 8 bases map to TRBD2. The CDR3 length is 14 residues. Germline CDR1 is MNHEY and CDR2 is SMNVEV (reference sequence). V lost 4 bases and J lost 9; bases outside the gene matches: 8. This CDR3 is CASSSRLARGEQFF. CDR3 bases: TGTGCCAGCAGTTCGCGACTAGCGCGGGGTGAGCAGTTCTTC.

The chain joins TRBV7-8 to TRBJ1-2; 7 positions agree with TRBD1. Germline CDR1 and CDR2: SGHVS and FQNEAQ. The CDR3 spans 17 residues. The V and J ends lost 5 bases and 0 bases, in that order; junction bases with no gene match: 12. The CDR3 coding sequence is TGTGCCAGCAGCCCAACCCCGGGACAGAGGACTAACTATGGCTACACCTTC. It translates to CASSPTPGQRTNYGYTF.

This clone was seen once. The V call is TRBV18, the J call TRBJ2-7; TRBD2 matches 15 bases. The CDR3 is 15 residues long. Per the germline V gene, CDR1 is KGHSH and CDR2 is LQKENI. Trimming took 2 bases from V and 8 from J; bases not matched to a gene: 4. In nucleotides, the CDR3 is TGTGCCAGCTCACCAACGGGACTAGCGGGAGGCAAGCAGTACTTC. Amino acid sequence: CASSPTGLAGGKQYF.

This chain connects TRBV2 to TRBJ1-1, with a tentative D call TRBD1 (6 bases). Germline CDR1 is SNHLY and CDR2 is FYNNEI. The CDR3 totals 14 residues. V was shortened by 3 bases and J by 3 bases, with 11 bases between the two germline ends. The CDR3 sequence is CASSDPAGDTEAFF. DNA for the CDR3: TGTGCCAGCAGTGACCCCGCAGGGGACACTGAAGCTTTCTTT.

The J gene is TRBJ2-6, the V gene TRBV29-1; 8 bases match TRBD1. CDR1 is SQVTM, CDR2 ANQGSEA, per germline. The CDR3 extends over 15 amino acids. V was pared by 2 bases and J by 3 bases, with 3 bases of the junction left unmatched. The CDR3 is CSVESQGVGANVLTF. CDR3 coding DNA: TGCAGCGTTGAATCACAGGGGGTTGGGGCCAACGTCCTGACTTTC.

The chain is built from TRBV5-1 and TRBJ2-4, with 13 nucleotides matching TRBD2. Germline loops: CDR1 SGHRS, CDR2 YFSETQ. The CDR3 runs 17 residues. Trimming removed 4 bases from V and 7 bases from J; junction bases left unmatched: 11. The DNA for the CDR3 is TGCGCCAGCAGCCTAGAAACTAGCGGGAGGGCCGTCAACATTCAGTACTTC. It yields the protein CASSLETSGRAVNIQYF.

This chain connects TRBV6-5 to TRBJ2-3; no firm D call. This CDR3 region has 14 residues. The V gene lost 10 bases and the J gene lost 0 bases, with 14 bases spanning the gap. Germline-derived CDR1 and CDR2 are MNHEY and SVGAGI. This chain's CDR3 is CATKITASTDTQYF. The CDR3 DNA sequence: TGTGCCACCAAAATCACTGCCAGCACAGATACGCAGTATTTT.

V is TRBV7-9 and J is TRBJ2-7; D gene uncertain. The length of the CDR3 is 14 residues. Trimming shortened V by 3 bases and J by 0 bases, and 9 bases separated the two germline ends. Germline V gene sequence: CDR1 SEHNR, CDR2 FQNEAQ (reference sequence). The CDR3 protein is CASSLAVASYEQYF. The CDR3 DNA sequence: TGTGCCAGCAGCTTGGCAGTGGCCTCCTACGAGCAGTACTTC.

The chain has TRBV11-3 and TRBJ2-7, with TRBD2 as a possible D gene (5 bases). Trimming removed 5 bases at V and 3 bases at J, with 14 bases between. In germline, CDR1 is SGHNT, CDR2 YENEEA. The CDR3 loop spans 14 amino acids. CDR3 protein: CASSPRTGNYEQYF. The CDR3 DNA follows: TGTGCCAGCAGCCCGAGGACGGGAAACTACGAGCAGTACTTC. The variable domain in full, with the rest retrieved from reference TRBV11-3 and TRBJ2-7, is EAGVVQSPRYKIIEKKQPVAFWCNPISGHNTLYWYLQNLGQGPELLIRYENEEAVDDSQLPKDRFSAERLKGVDSTLKIQPAELGDSAVYLCASSPRTGNYEQYFGPGTRLTVT.

The J gene is TRBJ2-7, the V gene TRBV7-8, with D possibly being TRBD1 (6 bases). The V gene lost 4 bases and the J gene lost 0 bases, with 10 bases spanning the gap. The CDR3 runs 14 residues. Germline lookup yields CDR1 SGHVS and CDR2 FQNEAQ. The CDR3 nucleotides read TGTGCCAGCAGCTACGACAGGAGCTCCTACGAGCAGTACTTC. Its protein is CASSYDRSSYEQYF.

V and J are TRBV7-2 and TRBJ2-2; no firm D call. CDR3 length: 13 amino acids. Germline assignment: CDR1 SGHTA and CDR2 FQGNSA. The V end lost 8 bases, the J end lost 2 bases, and 9 bases lay between the germline ends. CDR3 sequence: CASLSHNTGELFF. CDR3 in DNA: TGTGCCAGCCTATCTCATAACACCGGGGAGCTGTTTTTT. The whole variable domain, remainder taken from reference TRBV7-2 and TRBJ2-2, is GAGVSQSPSNKVTEKGKDVELRCDPISGHTALYWYRQSLGQGLEFLIYFQGNSAPDKSGLPSDRFSAERTGGSVSTLTIQRTQQEDSAVYLCASLSHNTGELFFGEGSRLTVL.

This sequence joins TRBV7-8 and TRBJ1-1; 8 bases match TRBD1. Germline V lookup: CDR1 SGHVS, CDR2 FQNEAQ. Trimming at V came to 4 bases and at J to 5 bases, leaving 6 bases not matched to a gene. The CDR3 contains 14 residues. DNA for the CDR3: TGTGCCAGCAGCTACCGACAGGGGTCGACTGAAGCTTTCTTT. The encoded protein is CASSYRQGSTEAFF.

This clone was observed a handful of times. The rearrangement uses TRBV2 and TRBJ2-3; 10 nucleotides line up with TRBD1. From germline, CDR1 is SNHLY and CDR2 FYNNEI. The CDR3 spans 16 residues. After removal of 6 bases from V and 4 bases from J, the junction contained 10 bases not matched to a gene. Here the CDR3 reads CASRRDRGKRADTQYF. In DNA, the CDR3 is TGTGCCAGCAGGAGGGACAGGGGCAAGAGGGCAGATACGCAGTATTTT.

The genes are TRBV7-3 and TRBJ1-6, with D possibly matching TRBD1 (5 bases). V lost 2 bases to trimming and J lost 9 bases, with 14 bases between them. The germline CDR1 and CDR2 sequences are SGHTA and FQGTGA. The CDR3 has 15 amino acids. The CDR3 region is CASSLSGTGGSPLHF. CDR3 bases: TGTGCCAGCAGCTTATCTGGGACCGGGGGTTCACCCCTCCACTTT. Using reference TRBV7-3 and TRBJ1-6 for the parts outside the CDR3, the full variable domain is GAGVSQTPSNKVTEKGKYVELRCDPISGHTALYWYRQSLGQGPEFLIYFQGTGAADDSGLPNDRFFAVRPEGSVSTLKIQRTERGDSAVYLCASSLSGTGGSPLHFGNGTRLTVT.

The chain has TRBV7-2 and TRBJ2-5; 10 nucleotides agree with TRBD1. Germline values: CDR1 SGHTA, CDR2 FQGNSA. This CDR3 has 16 residues. Losses at the gene ends were 5 bases for V and 7 bases for J; bases not matched to a gene: 13. The CDR3 nucleotides are TGTGCCAGCAGCGGGAGGGTGGGGGACAGGGGAGGGACCCAGTACTTC. Its translation: CASSGRVGDRGGTQYF.

V is TRBV27 and J is TRBJ1-4; D gene ambiguous. The CDR3 is 14 residues long. V dropped 4 bases and J dropped 4 bases, with 10 bases sitting between them. CDR1 and CDR2 (germline): MNHEY, SMNVEV (reference sequence). This CDR3 is CASSSRRDNEKLFF. The CDR3 DNA is TGTGCCAGCAGTTCCCGTCGGGATAATGAAAAACTGTTTTTT.